This T cell receptor beta chain was identified during a study of T cells in Graves' hyperthyroidism and ophthalmopathy. Study in general: Peripheral blood collection took place at initial diagnosis, before any treatment. The study's findings and limits: Blood samples included most of the expanded thyroid clonotypes exceeding 0.001.

V dropped 1 base and J dropped 0 bases, with 12 bases sitting between them. CDR3 length equals 16 residues. Looked up from germline, CDR1 is MNHNS and CDR2 is SASEGT. There were TCR beta CDR3 regions amplified from RNA transcripts. Researchers ran a first-round RT-PCR on the TCR CDR3 using the HTBI primer set. TCRdb used MiXCR to reprocess the multiplex PCR reads, holding one entry per CDR3 protein. The sample lists approximately 600,000 distinct CDR3 sequences; roughly 15% were seen once. Isolation of PBMCs was performed on about 9.9 ml fresh peripheral blood. This clonotype was seen many times. Its antigen is undetermined.

The sequencing sample was made of blood. The sequence derives from a woman aged 40 to 50 with Graves' ophthalmopathy. The chain uses TRBV6-1 and TRBJ1-1; no reliable D call. DNA for the CDR3: TGTGCCAGCAGTGAAGATTGGGAGATTATGAACACTGAAGCTTTCTTT. As protein: CASSEDWEIMNTEAFF.